This TCR beta chain stems from a study of technical replicates of blood from four donors. This CDR3 has 16 residues. Germline loops: CDR1 SGHTA, CDR2 FQGNSA. V was trimmed by 1 base and J by 0 bases, leaving 13 bases between them. Assay: immunoSEQ multiplex PCR; the TCRdb copy retains only in-frame clones and omits some. Of about 50,000 clones detected, approximately 95% appear once; the ten largest clones hold about 0.41%. The sample taken for sequencing was T cells isolated from PBMCs. This chain uses TRBV7-2 with TRBJ2-7; possible D gene TRBD1, 5 bases. The TCR originated in a human donor in good health. The CDR3 sequence is CASSLEGAPGSYEQYF. The CDR3 nucleotides are TGTGCCAGCAGCTTAGAAGGGGCACCTGGCTCCTACGAGCAGTACTTC.